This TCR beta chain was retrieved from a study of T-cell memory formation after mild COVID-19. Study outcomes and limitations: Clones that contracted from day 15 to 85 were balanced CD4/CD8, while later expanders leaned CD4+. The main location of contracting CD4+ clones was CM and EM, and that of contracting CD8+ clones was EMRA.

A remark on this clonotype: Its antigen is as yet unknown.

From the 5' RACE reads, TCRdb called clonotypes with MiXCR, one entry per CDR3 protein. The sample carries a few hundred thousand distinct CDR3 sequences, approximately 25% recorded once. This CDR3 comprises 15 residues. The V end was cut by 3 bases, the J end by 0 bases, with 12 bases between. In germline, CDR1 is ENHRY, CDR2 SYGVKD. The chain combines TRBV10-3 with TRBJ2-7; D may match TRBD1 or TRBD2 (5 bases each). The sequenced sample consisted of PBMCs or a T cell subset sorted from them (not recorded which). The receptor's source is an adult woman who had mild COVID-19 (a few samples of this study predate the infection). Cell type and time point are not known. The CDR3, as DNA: TGTGCCATCAGTGACCCTGGGGGACCCTCCTACGAGCAGTACTTC. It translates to CAISDPGGPSYEQYF.